What follows are 4 T cell receptor beta chains derived from one specimen sequenced in a study of T cells in Graves' hyperthyroidism and ophthalmopathy. The TCR beta CDR3 regions underwent amplification using RNA transcripts as the source. In the first-round RT-PCR of the TCR CDR3, the HTBI primer set was used. Each CDR3 protein gets one entry after TCRdb re-called the multiplex PCR reads with MiXCR. The sample includes approximately 420,000 distinct CDR3 sequences, 15% of them seen just once. Sequenced sample: blood. The receptors were gathered from a woman in her twenties or thirties with Graves' hyperthyroidism.

The rearrangement joins TRBV2 to TRBJ2-1; D not resolved. V gave up 5 bases and J gave up 8 bases, with 16 bases separating them. The CDR3 consists of 14 residues. Per germline, CDR1 SNHLY and CDR2 FYNNEI. The CDR3 sequence is CASSPSFGLDEQFF. The CDR3 region has the DNA TGTGCCAGCAGTCCGAGCTTTGGTCTCGATGAGCAGTTCTTC.

This clonotype was recorded at least ten times. The V call is TRBV12-3 or TRBV12-4, the J call TRBJ1-2; D possibly corresponds to TRBD1 (6 bases). The V end lost 7 bases, the J end lost 8 bases, and 23 bases lay between the germline ends. The length of the CDR3 is 15 residues. Written as DNA, the CDR3 is TGTGCCAGCACCCTGACAGGCCCCCGCCACGGGGGCTACACCTTC. Translating gives CASTLTGPRHGGYTF.

This clonotype appeared a few times. The rearrangement joins TRBV14 to TRBJ2-7, with D tentatively TRBD2 (7 bases). Germline V lookup: CDR1 SGHDN, CDR2 FVKESK. This CDR3 spans 12 amino acids. The V gene lost 4 bases and the J gene lost 9 bases, with 13 bases spanning the gap. The CDR3 sequence: CASSPTGLGQYF. CDR3 DNA sequence: TGTGCCAGCAGCCCGACAGGACTAGGGCAGTACTTC.

DNA for the CDR3: TGTGCCAGCAGCCAAGCGCCGAGCGGGGTAAACAATGAGCAGTTCTTC. Protein sequence: CASSQAPSGVNNEQFF. The V call is TRBV4-2, the J call TRBJ2-1, with TRBD2 matching 7 bases. Per germline, CDR1 LGHNA and CDR2 YNFKEQ. This CDR3 region has 16 residues. The trim removed 1 base at V and 5 bases at J, leaving 8 bases unmatched.